The 28 T cell receptor beta chains presented below share a single source sample, sequenced in a study of T cells in Graves' hyperthyroidism and ophthalmopathy. Researchers amplified the TCR beta CDR3 regions from RNA transcripts. HTBI primers were employed in a first-round RT-PCR of the TCR CDR3. TCRdb analysed the multiplex PCR reads with MiXCR anew, one entry per CDR3 protein. This sample has about 680,000 distinct CDR3 sequences, with approximately 40% found just once. Material: blood. These receptors all come from a woman between 35 and 50 years old with Graves' hyperthyroidism.

This clonotype was observed a few times. CDR3 nucleotide sequence: TGTGCCAGTGGTACAGGGGTATCTCAGCCCCAGCATTTT. It specifies CASGTGVSQPQHF. The chain has TRBV27 and TRBJ1-5, with 7 bases matching TRBD1. The CDR3 contains 13 residues. V lost 9 bases to trimming and J lost 6 bases; unmatched junction nucleotides: 8. From germline, CDR1 is MNHEY and CDR2 SMNVEV (reference sequence).

The rearrangement joins TRBV12-3 or TRBV12-4 to TRBJ1-3; a possible D gene is TRBD1 (6 bases). The CDR3 is made up of 13 amino acids. The V end lost 3 bases, the J end lost 7 bases, and 10 bases lay between the germline ends. The DNA for the CDR3 is TGTGCCAGCAGTTTCGGGACATGGAACACCATATATTTT. Translating it yields CASSFGTWNTIYF.

V is TRBV14 and J is TRBJ1-6; 7 positions match TRBD1. The CDR3 has 13 residues. V shed 5 bases, J shed 14 bases, and the junction held 9 bases outside the gene matches. Germline values: CDR1 SGHDN, CDR2 FVKESK. The CDR3 loop is CASSGRQGGSLHF. The DNA of the CDR3 is TGTGCCAGCAGCGGCCGACAGGGTGGATCCCTCCACTTT.

This clonotype was recorded at least ten times. The chain is built from TRBV12-3 or TRBV12-4 and TRBJ1-5; possible D gene TRBD1, 5 bases. Trimming took 2 bases from V and 9 from J, leaving 14 bases between them. This CDR3 contains 14 residues. Written as DNA, the CDR3 is TGTGCCAGCAGTTTATTTGGGGGAAAGACGCCCCAGCATTTT. Its translation: CASSLFGGKTPQHF.

This clonotype was observed a few times. The rearrangement links TRBV12-3 or TRBV12-4 to TRBJ1-1, with D possibly being TRBD1 (6 bases). This CDR3 is 16 amino acids long. The V gene lost 7 bases and the J gene lost 3 bases, with 21 bases spanning the gap. DNA for the CDR3: TGTGCCAGCACCAATGGGGGCAGGGGTGCGCACACTGAAGCTTTCTTT. The encoded protein is CASTNGGRGAHTEAFF.

This clonotype was counted many times. This chain uses TRBV6-6 with TRBJ1-2; no firm D call. The CDR3 spans 13 residues. V dropped 4 bases and J dropped 2 bases, with 8 bases sitting between them. Per the germline V gene, CDR1 is MNHNY and CDR2 is SVGAGI (reference sequence). The CDR3 DNA reads as TGTGCCAGCAGTTCCAATTGGAACTATGGCTACACCTTC. Translation: CASSSNWNYGYTF.

This clonotype was counted ten times or more. This chain links TRBV12-3 or TRBV12-4 with TRBJ1-2; 10 nucleotides agree with TRBD1. This CDR3 has 13 residues. Unmatched junction bases numbered 8, after V lost 7 bases and J lost 9 bases. The CDR3 is CASTTGQGLSYTF. In nucleotides, the CDR3 is TGTGCCAGCACCACGGGACAGGGGTTAAGCTACACCTTC.

J is TRBJ1-2 and V is TRBV5-6, with D perhaps matching TRBD1 (6 bases). The CDR3 is made up of 16 amino acids. Between the trimmed V and J ends, which lost 0 bases and 4 bases, there was a span of 16 bases. Germline lookup yields CDR1 SGHDT and CDR2 YYEEEE. In nucleotides, the CDR3 is TGTGCCAGCAGCTTGGGCGGGGCGGGGGCCTTCTATGGCTACACCTTC. Translating it yields CASSLGGAGAFYGYTF.

Many counts were recorded for this clonotype. V gene TRBV20-1 combines with J gene TRBJ1-5; no clear D. The CDR3 totals 16 residues. Germline CDR1 is DFQATT and CDR2 is SNEGSKA (reference sequence). V dropped 1 base and J dropped 1 base, with 14 bases sitting between them. CDR3 in DNA: TGCAGTGCTAGAGGGACTTTCAGGTCGAGCAATCAGCCCCAGCATTTT. Protein sequence: CSARGTFRSSNQPQHF.

Only one count was recorded for this clonotype. It may be a read error: a sequence one base away is much more abundant. The J gene is TRBJ2-2, the V gene TRBV19; D is unresolved. V lost 4 bases to trimming and J lost 3 bases, with 15 bases between them. The CDR3 extends over 16 amino acids. Germline loops: CDR1 LNHDA, CDR2 SQIVND (reference sequence). CDR3 in DNA: TGTGCCAGTAGTACCCCCGTGGGCGGATACACCGGGGAGCTGTTTTTT. Its translation: CASSTPVGGYTGELFF.

This clonotype was counted once. The chain is built from TRBV6-5 and TRBJ2-7; D is perhaps TRBD2 (5 bases). V lost 6 bases, J lost 6 bases, and 9 bases lay in between. Germline CDR1 is MNHEY and CDR2 is SVGAGI. The CDR3 has 11 residues. The CDR3 is CASSPTSEQYF. The CDR3 bases are TGTGCCAGCAGCCCAACTAGCGAGCAGTACTTC.

This clonotype was observed many times. The rearrangement uses TRBV5-4 and TRBJ2-7; D gene uncertain. The CDR3 covers 14 residues. Between the trimmed V and J ends, which lost 2 bases and 2 bases, there was a span of 11 bases. Germline V gives CDR1 SGHNT, CDR2 YYREEE (reference sequence). The CDR3 coding sequence is TGTGCCAGCAGCTTTGTGGGAAAGGCCTACGAGCAGTACTTC. Translation gives CASSFVGKAYEQYF.

The chain couples TRBV9 to TRBJ1-2, with a possible D match to TRBD1 (5 bases). Trimming removed 2 bases from V and 10 bases from J, with 15 bases in between. CDR1 is SGDLS, CDR2 YYNGEE, per germline. The CDR3 is 13 amino acids. In DNA form, the CDR3 reads TGTGCCAGCAGCGTGGTGCCGGGACCCTACTACACCTTC. This codes for CASSVVPGPYYTF.

This clonotype showed up just a few times. The chain carries TRBV19 and TRBJ1-2; possibly TRBD1 for D (5 bases). V was cut by 3 bases and J by 5 bases, with 16 bases left in between. Germline V gene data show CDR1 as LNHDA and CDR2 as SQIVND (reference sequence). The CDR3 runs 15 residues. The DNA of the CDR3 is TGTGCCAGTAGTATTAGTCGAACAGGAGGGTATGGCTACACCTTC. Amino acids: CASSISRTGGYGYTF.

The rearrangement links TRBV4-3 to TRBJ1-2; possible D gene TRBD1, 5 bases. V was shortened by 0 bases and J by 4 bases, with 6 bases between the two germline ends. The CDR3 has 13 residues. Germline CDR1 and CDR2: LGHNA and YSLEER. This CDR3 reads CASSQDGAYGYTF. DNA of the CDR3: TGCGCCAGCAGCCAAGATGGGGCCTATGGCTACACCTTC.

The V call is TRBV7-2, the J call TRBJ2-6; D is unresolved. V was pared by 1 base and J by 4 bases, with 8 bases between. The germline gives CDR1 SGHTA, CDR2 FQGNSA. The CDR3 runs to 15 residues. For the CDR3, the DNA is TGTGCCAGCAGCTTAGAGAGCAACGGGGCCAACGTCCTGACTTTC. It specifies CASSLESNGANVLTF.

Comment on this clonotype: Without the conserved terminal phenylalanine or tryptophan, this CDR3 likely stems from a read error. The chain links TRBV7-9 to TRBJ2-7, with 8 bases lining up with TRBD1. Germline CDR1 and CDR2: SEHNR and FQNEAQ (reference sequence). Trimming removed 4 bases from V and 2 bases from J; junction bases left unmatched: 7. The CDR3 loop spans 15 amino acids. The CDR3 protein is CASSSGQGGTYEQYL. The CDR3 bases are TGTGCCAGCAGCTCAGGACAGGGCGGGACCTACGAGCAGTACCTC.

The rearrangement joins TRBV24-1 to TRBJ2-5; 7 bases are shared with TRBD1. The CDR3 sequence is 13 residues long. The germline CDR1 and CDR2 sequences are KGHDR and SFDVKD. V gave up 5 bases and J gave up 5 bases; unmatched junction bases: 4. The CDR3 nucleotides are TGTGCCACCAGTGTAAGGGGGCTGGAGACCCAGTACTTC. Protein product: CATSVRGLETQYF.

The table lists this clonotype with a count of one. V gene TRBV10-3 combines with J gene TRBJ1-2; possibly TRBD1 for D (6 bases). V was trimmed by 4 bases and J by 6 bases, leaving 15 bases between them. The germline V gene has CDR1 ENHRY and CDR2 SYGVKD. This CDR3 is 14 amino acids long. For the CDR3, the DNA is TGTGCCATCAGTGGGACAGACAAGGCCAATGGCTACACCTTC. Its translation: CAISGTDKANGYTF.

This clonotype was picked up a small number of times. This sequence joins TRBV6-5 and TRBJ1-4; no reliable D call. Trimming pared 0 bases from V and 8 bases from J, leaving 13 bases between. The CDR3 loop spans 15 amino acids. CDR1 MNHEY and CDR2 SVGAGI come from the germline V gene. This CDR3 reads CASSYSTGVGEKLFF. The DNA for the CDR3 is TGTGCCAGCAGTTACTCGACCGGGGTTGGGGAAAAACTGTTTTTT.

This clonotype showed up just a few times. J is TRBJ2-1 and V is TRBV10-3; perhaps TRBD2 as D (5 bases). Trimming cost V 7 bases and J 4 bases, with 11 bases left between them. The CDR3 runs to 13 residues. Germline loops: CDR1 ENHRY, CDR2 SYGVKD. This CDR3 reads CAIIGEGYNEQFF. DNA for the CDR3: TGTGCCATCATCGGGGAAGGTTACAATGAGCAGTTCTTC.

The chain has TRBV10-2 and TRBJ1-5; D is possibly TRBD1 (5 bases). Germline lookup yields CDR1 WSHSY and CDR2 SAAADI. V was shortened by 0 bases and J by 5 bases, with 14 bases between the two germline ends. The CDR3 is 16 amino acids. CDR3 nucleotides: TGCGCCAGCAGTGAGTCGGGACGGGGAAGGGATCAGCCCCAGCATTTT. This encodes CASSESGRGRDQPQHF.

V is TRBV19 and J is TRBJ2-7, with 10 bases aligning to TRBD1. Trimming cost V 5 bases and J 9 bases; bases outside gene matches: 4. There are 12 residues in the CDR3. Germline assignment: CDR1 LNHDA and CDR2 SQIVND (reference sequence). The CDR3 loop reads CASSSGQGVQYF. The DNA for the CDR3 is TGTGCCAGTAGTTCCGGACAGGGGGTGCAGTACTTC.

This clonotype was counted many times. This sequence joins TRBV11-2 and TRBJ1-1, with D perhaps matching TRBD1 (5 bases). In germline, CDR1 is SGHAT, CDR2 FQNNGV. The length of the CDR3 is 13 residues. Trimming left V 5 bases short and J 5 bases short, with 12 bases between. DNA of the CDR3: TGTGCCAGCAGCCAGGGAGCCGGGACTGAAGCTTTCTTT. It specifies CASSQGAGTEAFF.

This clonotype has a count of ten or more. V is TRBV29-1 and J is TRBJ1-3; D not certain. Germline lookup yields CDR1 SQVTM and CDR2 ANQGSEA. Trimming removed 5 bases from V and 0 bases from J, with 8 bases in between. The CDR3 extends over 13 amino acids. CDR3 residues: CSVQTSSGNTIYF. The CDR3 nucleotides read TGCAGCGTTCAGACGAGCTCTGGAAACACCATATATTTT.

In its sample, this clonotype was seen many times. This chain links TRBV20-1 with TRBJ1-1; no clear D gene. Germline CDR1 and CDR2: DFQATT and SNEGSKA (reference sequence). CDR3 length equals 12 residues. V lost 8 bases and J 0 bases, leaving 10 bases between the germline ends. CDR3 in amino acids: CSPTDLNTEAFF. The CDR3, as DNA: TGCAGTCCAACGGACCTGAACACTGAAGCTTTCTTT.

This clonotype was observed many times. The chain has TRBV20-1 and TRBJ1-4; D is ambiguous. V was clipped by 3 bases and J by 5 bases, with 10 bases between them. Germline CDR1 and CDR2: DFQATT and SNEGSKA (reference sequence). This CDR3 spans 13 amino acids. The CDR3 nucleotides read TGCAGTGCTAGGAGTTTTACAAATGAAAAACTGTTTTTT. Translated: CSARSFTNEKLFF.

This clonotype has a count of ten or more. The chain employs TRBV12-3 or TRBV12-4 and TRBJ1-5; D is ambiguous. The V gene lost 3 bases and the J gene lost 13 bases, with 16 bases spanning the gap. The CDR3 consists of 13 residues. CDR3 bases: TGTGCCAGCAGTTTGGATCTAGTCGGACGTCAGCATTTT. Translating it yields CASSLDLVGRQHF.